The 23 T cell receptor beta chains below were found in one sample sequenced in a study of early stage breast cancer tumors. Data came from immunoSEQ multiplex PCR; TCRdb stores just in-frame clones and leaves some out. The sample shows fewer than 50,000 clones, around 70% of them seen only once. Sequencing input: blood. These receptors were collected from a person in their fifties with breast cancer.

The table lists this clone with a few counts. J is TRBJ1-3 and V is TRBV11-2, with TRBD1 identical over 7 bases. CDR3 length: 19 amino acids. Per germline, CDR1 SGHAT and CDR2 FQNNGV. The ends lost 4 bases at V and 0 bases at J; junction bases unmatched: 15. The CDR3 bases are TGTGCCAGCAGCTCCTTCCGGGCCACAGGGGCCAGCTCTGGAAACACCATATATTTT. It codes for CASSSFRATGASSGNTIYF.

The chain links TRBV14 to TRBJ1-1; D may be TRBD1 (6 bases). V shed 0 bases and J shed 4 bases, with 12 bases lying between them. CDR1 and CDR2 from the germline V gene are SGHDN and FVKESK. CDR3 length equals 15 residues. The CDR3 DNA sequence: TGTGCCAGCAGCCAAGAGGGAACAGGGAGCACTGAAGCTTTCTTT. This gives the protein CASSQEGTGSTEAFF.

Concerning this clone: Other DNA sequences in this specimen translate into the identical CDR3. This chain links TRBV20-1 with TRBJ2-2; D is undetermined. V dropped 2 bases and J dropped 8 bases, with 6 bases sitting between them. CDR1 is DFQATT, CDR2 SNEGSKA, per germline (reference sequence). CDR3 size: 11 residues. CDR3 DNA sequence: TGCAGTGCTAGACGGCGGGGGGAGCTGTTTTTT. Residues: CSARRRGELFF.

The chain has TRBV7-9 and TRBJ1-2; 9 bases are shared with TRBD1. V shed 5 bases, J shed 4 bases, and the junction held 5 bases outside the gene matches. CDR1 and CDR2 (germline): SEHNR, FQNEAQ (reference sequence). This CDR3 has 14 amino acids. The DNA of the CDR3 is TGTGCCAGCAGCCACCGGGACAGGGTCTATGGCTACACCTTC. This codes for CASSHRDRVYGYTF.

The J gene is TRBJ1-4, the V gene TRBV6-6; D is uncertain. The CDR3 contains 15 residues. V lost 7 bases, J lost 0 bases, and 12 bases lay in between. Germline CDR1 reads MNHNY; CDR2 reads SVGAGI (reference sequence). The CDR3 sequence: CASTPASPTNEKLFF. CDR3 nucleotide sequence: TGTGCCAGCACGCCTGCGAGCCCAACTAATGAAAAACTGTTTTTT.

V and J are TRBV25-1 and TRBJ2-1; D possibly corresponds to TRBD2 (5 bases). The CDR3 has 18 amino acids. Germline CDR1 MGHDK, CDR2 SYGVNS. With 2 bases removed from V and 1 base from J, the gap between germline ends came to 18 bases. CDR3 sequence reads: CASSETPGLAGSYNEQFF. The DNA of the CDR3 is TGTGCCAGCAGTGAAACACCTGGACTGGCTGGGTCCTACAATGAGCAGTTCTTC.

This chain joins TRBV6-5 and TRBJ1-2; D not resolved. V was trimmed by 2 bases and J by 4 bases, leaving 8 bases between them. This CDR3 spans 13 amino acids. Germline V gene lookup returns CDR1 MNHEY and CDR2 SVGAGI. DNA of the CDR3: TGTGCCAGCAGTTACGGGCAGTCCTATGGCTACACCTTC. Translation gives CASSYGQSYGYTF.

The DNA of the CDR3 is TGTGCCAGTACCCGGCCGGGCACTGAAGCTTTCTTT. This encodes CASTRPGTEAFF. The gene calls are TRBV19 and TRBJ1-1; no reliable D call. The CDR3 covers 12 residues. Germline assignment: CDR1 LNHDA and CDR2 SQIVND (reference sequence). Between the trimmed V and J ends, which lost 7 bases and 4 bases, there was a span of 10 bases.

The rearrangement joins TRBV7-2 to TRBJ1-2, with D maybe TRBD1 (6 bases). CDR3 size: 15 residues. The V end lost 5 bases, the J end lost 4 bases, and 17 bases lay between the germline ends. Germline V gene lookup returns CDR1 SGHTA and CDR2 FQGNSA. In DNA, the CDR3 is TGTGCCAGCAGCCCAGCCCGACAGGACTTCTATGGCTACACCTTC. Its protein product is CASSPARQDFYGYTF.

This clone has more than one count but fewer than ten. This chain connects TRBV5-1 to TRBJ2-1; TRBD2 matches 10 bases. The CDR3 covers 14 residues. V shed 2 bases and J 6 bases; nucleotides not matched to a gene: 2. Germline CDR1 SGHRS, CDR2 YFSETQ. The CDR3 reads CASSLTSGINEQFF. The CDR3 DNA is TGCGCCAGCAGCTTAACTAGCGGGATCAATGAGCAGTTCTTC.

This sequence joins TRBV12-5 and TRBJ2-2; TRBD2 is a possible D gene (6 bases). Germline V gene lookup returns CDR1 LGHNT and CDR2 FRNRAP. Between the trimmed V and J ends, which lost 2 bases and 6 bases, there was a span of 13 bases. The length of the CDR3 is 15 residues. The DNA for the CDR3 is TGTGCTAGTGGTTTGTCGCGGGGCGCCGCCGGGGAGCTGTTTTTT. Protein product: CASGLSRGAAGELFF. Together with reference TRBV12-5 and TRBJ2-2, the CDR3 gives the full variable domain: DARVTQTPRHKVTEMGQEVTMRCQPILGHNTVFWYRQTMMQGLELLAYFRNRAPLDDSGMPKDRFSAEMPDATLATLKIQPSEPRDSAVYFCASGLSRGAAGELFFGEGSRLTVL.

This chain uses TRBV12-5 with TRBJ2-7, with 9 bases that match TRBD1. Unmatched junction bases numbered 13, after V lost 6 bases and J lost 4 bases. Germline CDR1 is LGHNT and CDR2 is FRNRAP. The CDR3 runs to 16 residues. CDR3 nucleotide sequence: TGTGCTAGTGGCCCAGGCCCTCCGGGACAGGGTTACGAGCAGTACTTC. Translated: CASGPGPPGQGYEQYF.

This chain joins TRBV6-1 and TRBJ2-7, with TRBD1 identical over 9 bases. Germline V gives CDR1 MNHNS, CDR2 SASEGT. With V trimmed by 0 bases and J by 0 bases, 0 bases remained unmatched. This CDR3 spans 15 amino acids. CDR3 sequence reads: CASSEAGQGSYEQYF. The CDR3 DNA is TGTGCCAGCAGTGAAGCGGGACAGGGCTCCTACGAGCAGTACTTC.

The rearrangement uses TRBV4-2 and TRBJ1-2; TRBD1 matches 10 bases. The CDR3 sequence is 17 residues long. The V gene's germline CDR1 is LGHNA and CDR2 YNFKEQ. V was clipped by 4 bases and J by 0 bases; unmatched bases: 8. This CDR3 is CASSRSDRGPTNYGYTF. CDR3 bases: TGTGCCAGCAGCCGGAGCGACAGGGGGCCCACTAACTATGGCTACACCTTC.

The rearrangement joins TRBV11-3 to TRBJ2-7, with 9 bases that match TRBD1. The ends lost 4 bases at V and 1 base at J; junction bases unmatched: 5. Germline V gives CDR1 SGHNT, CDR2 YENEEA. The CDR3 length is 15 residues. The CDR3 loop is CASSYLGTGSYEQYF. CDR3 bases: TGTGCCAGCAGCTACCTCGGGACAGGGTCCTACGAGCAGTACTTC.

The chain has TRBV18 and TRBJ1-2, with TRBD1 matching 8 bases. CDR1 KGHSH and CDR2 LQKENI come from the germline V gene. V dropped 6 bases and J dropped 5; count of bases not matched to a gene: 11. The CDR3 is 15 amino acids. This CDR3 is CASSLTTGTGYGYTF. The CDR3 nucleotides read TGTGCCAGCTCTCTTACCACCGGGACAGGTTATGGCTACACCTTC.

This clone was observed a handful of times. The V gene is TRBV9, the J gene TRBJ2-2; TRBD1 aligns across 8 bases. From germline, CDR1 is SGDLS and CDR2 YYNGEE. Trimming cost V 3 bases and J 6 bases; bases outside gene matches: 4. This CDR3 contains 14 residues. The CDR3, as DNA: TGTGCCAGCAGCGCGAGACAGGGGTCCGGGGAGCTGTTTTTT. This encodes CASSARQGSGELFF.

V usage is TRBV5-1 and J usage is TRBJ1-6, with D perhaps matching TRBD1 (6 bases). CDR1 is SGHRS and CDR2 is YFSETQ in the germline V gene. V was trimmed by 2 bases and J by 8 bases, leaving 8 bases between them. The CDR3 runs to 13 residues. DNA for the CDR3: TGCGCCAGCAGCTTCAGACAGGATTCACCCCTCCACTTT. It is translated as CASSFRQDSPLHF.

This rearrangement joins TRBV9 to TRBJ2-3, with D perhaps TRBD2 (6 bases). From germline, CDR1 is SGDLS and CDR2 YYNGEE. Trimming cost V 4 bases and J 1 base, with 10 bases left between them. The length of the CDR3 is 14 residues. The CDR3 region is CASSRDFRTDTQYF. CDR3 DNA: TGTGCCAGCAGCCGGGACTTTCGCACAGATACGCAGTATTTT.

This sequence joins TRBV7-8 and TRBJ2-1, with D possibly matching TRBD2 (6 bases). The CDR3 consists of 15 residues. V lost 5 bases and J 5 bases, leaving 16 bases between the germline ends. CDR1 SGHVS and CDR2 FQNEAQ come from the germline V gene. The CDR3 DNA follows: TGTGCCAGCAGCCCCCGGGGGAATGTCAACAATGAGCAGTTCTTC. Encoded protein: CASSPRGNVNNEQFF.

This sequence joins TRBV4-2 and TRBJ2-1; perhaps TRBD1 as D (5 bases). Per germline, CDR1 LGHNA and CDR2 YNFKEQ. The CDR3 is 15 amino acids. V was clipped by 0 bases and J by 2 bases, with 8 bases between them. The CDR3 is CASSQDFRAYNEQFF. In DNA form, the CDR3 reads TGTGCCAGCAGCCAAGATTTCAGGGCCTACAATGAGCAGTTCTTC.

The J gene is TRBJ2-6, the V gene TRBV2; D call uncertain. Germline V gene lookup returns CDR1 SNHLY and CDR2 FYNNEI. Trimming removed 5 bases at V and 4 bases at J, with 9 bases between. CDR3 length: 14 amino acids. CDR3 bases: TGTGCCAGCAGTTCTAGAGCCGGGGCCAACGTCCTGACTTTC. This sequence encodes CASSSRAGANVLTF.

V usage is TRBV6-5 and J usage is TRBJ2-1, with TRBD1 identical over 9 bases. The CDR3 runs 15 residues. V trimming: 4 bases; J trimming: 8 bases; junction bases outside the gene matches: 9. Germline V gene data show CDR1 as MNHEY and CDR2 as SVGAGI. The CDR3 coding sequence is TGTGCCAGCAGTTGGGGACAGGGAGGTTTAGATGAGCAGTTCTTC. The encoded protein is CASSWGQGGLDEQFF.